These T cell receptor beta chains were read from a single sample in a study of T cell responses to AZD1222 COVID-19 vaccine. Libraries were prepared by immunoSEQ multiplex PCR; TCRdb keeps only in-frame clonotypes and omits some of them. Here the sample spans about 170,000 clones, roughly 92% being singletons. The source material was peripheral blood, sampled on day 0 of AZD1222 vaccination. These receptors originate from an adult in good health. CDR3s include the opening cysteine and the closing phenylalanine or tryptophan.

TRBV18	TRBJ2-3	CASSPGVADTQYF
TRBV5-4	TRBJ1-1	CASSFSRATEAFF
TRBV10-1	TRBJ2-7	CASSEQSGGEEQYF
TRBV28	TRBJ1-1	CASTTTRFNTEAFF
TRBV2	TRBJ2-1	CASSELAGPDDEQFF
TRBV6-5	TRBJ2-1	CASSYRGSGDNEQFF
TRBV6-6	TRBJ1-4	CASRTRTGSYEKLFF
TRBV11-2	TRBJ2-1	CASSILAGVGNEQFF
TRBV7-9	TRBJ1-4	CASSRDQTTNEKLFF
TRBV5-4	TRBJ1-4	CASSFTGQNEKLFF
TRBV6-5	TRBJ1-4	CASSTLGGLGEKLFF
TRBV7-9	TRBJ1-2	CASSPGGTGFGYTF
TRBV12-5	TRBJ2-7	CASGLALGFYEQYF
TRBV18	TRBJ1-1	CASSPRQGVTIEAFF
TRBV6-5	TRBJ1-6	CASKIGGGGSPLHF
TRBV11-1	TRBJ2-5	CASNPGGVQETQYF
TRBV5-6	TRBJ2-7	CASSLYRAGYEQYF
TRBV7-2	TRBJ2-3	CASSLGVGKYTDTQYF